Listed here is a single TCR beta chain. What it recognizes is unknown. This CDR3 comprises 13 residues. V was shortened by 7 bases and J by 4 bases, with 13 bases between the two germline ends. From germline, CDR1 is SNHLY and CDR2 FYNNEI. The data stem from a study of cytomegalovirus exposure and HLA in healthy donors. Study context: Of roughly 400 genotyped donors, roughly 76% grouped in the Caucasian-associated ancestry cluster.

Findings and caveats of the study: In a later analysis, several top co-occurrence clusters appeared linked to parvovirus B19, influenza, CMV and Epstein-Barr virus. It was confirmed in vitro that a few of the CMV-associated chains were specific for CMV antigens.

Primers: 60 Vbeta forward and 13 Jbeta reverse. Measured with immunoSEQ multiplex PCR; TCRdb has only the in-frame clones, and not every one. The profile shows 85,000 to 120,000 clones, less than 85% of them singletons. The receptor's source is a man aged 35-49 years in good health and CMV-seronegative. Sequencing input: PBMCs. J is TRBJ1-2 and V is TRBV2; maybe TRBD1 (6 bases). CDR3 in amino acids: CASNTGTIYGYTF. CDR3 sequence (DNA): TGTGCCAGCAATACAGGGACCATCTATGGCTACACCTTC.